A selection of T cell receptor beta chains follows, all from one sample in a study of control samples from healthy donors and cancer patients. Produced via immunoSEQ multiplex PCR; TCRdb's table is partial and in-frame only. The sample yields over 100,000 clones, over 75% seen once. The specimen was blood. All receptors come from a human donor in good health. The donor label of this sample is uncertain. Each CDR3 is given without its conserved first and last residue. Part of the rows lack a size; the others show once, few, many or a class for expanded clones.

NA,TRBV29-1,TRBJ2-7,SVVGGDYEQY
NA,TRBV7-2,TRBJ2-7,ASSLGPGVSYEQY
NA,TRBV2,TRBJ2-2,ASSGGQANGELF
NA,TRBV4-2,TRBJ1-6,ASSQEGSNSPLH
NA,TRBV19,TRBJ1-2,ASSYPGVAADPLPTNYGYT
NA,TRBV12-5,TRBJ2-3,ASDTRIGTDTQY
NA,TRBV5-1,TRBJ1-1,ASSFWLGQGFMNTEAF
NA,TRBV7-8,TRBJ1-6,ASMLAPYNSPLH
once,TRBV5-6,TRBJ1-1,ASSLVLGEMNTEAF
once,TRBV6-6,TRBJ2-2,ASSYSEGANTGELF
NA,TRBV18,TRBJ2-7,ASSPLQGQTYEQY